This T cell receptor (beta chain) comes out of a study of radiation and T cells in renal cell carcinoma. At the level of the study: Nephrectomy followed 15 Gy stereotactic body radiation by 4 weeks.

Clones were read by immunoSEQ multiplex PCR, and TCRdb kept only the in-frame ones, dropping some. This sample carries approximately 140,000 clones, 88% of them seen once, and the ten largest clones take 4.1%. Time point given: baseline pretreatment blood. Treatment indicated: 15 Gy SBRT to primary tumor, nephrectomy 4 weeks later. The patient's renal cell carcinoma had clear cell pathology. Study findings and constraints: Top tumor clonotypes rose in blood 2 weeks post-radiation, then contracted. Pretreatment tumor biopsies were lacking, so baseline clonotypes are unknown.

V was pared by 5 bases and J by 8 bases, with 4 bases of the junction left unmatched. Germline V gene data show CDR1 as MRHNA and CDR2 as SNTAGT. The CDR3 totals 13 residues. This clone showed up just once. Its antigen is still unknown. The sequence was collected from a woman between 65 and 79 years old with renal cell carcinoma. The chain uses TRBV6-4 and TRBJ2-1; 9 bases are shared with TRBD1. The sequenced sample was blood, obtained from a patient whose treatment included radiotherapy and nephrectomy. The CDR3, as DNA: TGTGCCAGCAGTTTGGACAGGGGAGATGAGCAGTTCTTC. Residues: CASSLDRGDEQFF.